A selection of T cell receptor beta chains follows, all from one sample in a study of blood T cell repertoires in COVID-19. Profiled with immunoSEQ multiplex PCR; TCRdb holds only in-frame clones, not every one. This sample has roughly 68,000 clones, with less than 90% found just once. Sequencing was performed on peripheral blood. These receptors originate from a man between 45 and 60 years old with active COVID-19. The CDR3 runs from the conserved cysteine through the conserved F or W. A D gene is named only where the DNA matches it firmly. Clone sizes are given selectively: once, few, many, or a class where the clone is expanded.

V	size	J	D	CDR3	DNA
TRBV30	-	TRBJ2-5	TRBD2	CASGLAGEETQYF	TGTGCCTCCGGACTAGCGGGAGAAGAGACCCAGTACTTC
TRBV9	-	TRBJ1-1	-	CASSAQAENTEAFF	TGTGCCAGCAGCGCACAGGCCGAGAACACTGAAGCTTTCTTT
TRBV30	-	TRBJ2-1	-	CAWSPPLLLRLTNEQFF	TGTGCCTGGAGTCCCCCCCTATTGTTACGCCTAACCAATGAGCAGTTCTTC
TRBV3-1/TRBV3-2	-	TRBJ2-3	TRBD2	CASSHRRGAGIDTQYF	TGTGCCAGCAGCCACCGAAGAGGAGCGGGGATAGATACGCAGTATTTT
TRBV10-2	-	TRBJ1-1	-	CASSAGTEAFF	TGCGCCAGCTCCGCGGGCACTGAAGCTTTCTTT
TRBV5-5	few	TRBJ1-2	TRBD1	CASSVTGTGSYGYTF	TGTGCCAGCAGCGTGACCGGGACAGGTTCCTATGGCTACACCTTC
TRBV5-6	-	TRBJ1-1	TRBD1	CASSSGQGISEAFF	TGTGCCAGCAGCTCGGGACAGGGCATCTCTGAAGCTTTCTTT
TRBV29-1	-	TRBJ1-1	-	CSVAWGLDTEAFF	TGCAGCGTTGCGTGGGGGCTGGACACTGAAGCTTTCTTT
TRBV5-1	-	TRBJ2-1	-	CASSEGVLGGDEQFF	TGCGCCAGCAGCGAGGGAGTGCTAGGGGGGGATGAGCAGTTCTTC
TRBV12-3/TRBV12-4	-	TRBJ2-5	-	CASSLTRWETQYF	TGTGCCAGCAGTTTGACTAGGTGGGAGACCCAGTACTTC
TRBV7-9	-	TRBJ2-7	TRBD2	CASSLVPGGHEQYF	TGTGCCAGCAGCTTAGTGCCGGGAGGCCACGAGCAGTACTTC
TRBV14	few	TRBJ1-5	-	CASSPTSDQPQHF	TGTGCCAGCAGCCCGACGAGCGATCAGCCCCAGCATTTT
TRBV11-2	few	TRBJ2-1	TRBD2	CASRRGTSGQDEQFF	TGTGCCAGCAGGCGGGGGACTAGCGGCCAGGATGAGCAGTTCTTC
TRBV6-6	-	TRBJ1-3	TRBD1	CASRPQGGLSGNTIYF	TGTGCCAGCCGACCTCAAGGGGGCCTCTCTGGAAACACCATATATTTT
TRBV5-1	-	TRBJ1-2	-	CASSWGLSRDYGYTF	TGCGCCAGCAGCTGGGGGCTTTCAAGGGACTATGGCTACACCTTC
TRBV29-1	-	TRBJ1-2	-	CSVETELYGYTF	TGCAGCGTTGAAACTGAACTTTATGGCTACACCTTC